These 17 T cell receptor beta chains originate from one sample sequenced in a study of shared clonotypes between healthy human individuals. Generated by immunoSEQ multiplex PCR, the TCRdb table keeps only in-frame clones and is missing some. Among about 1 million clones listed, more than 60% were seen once. Sequencing was performed on memory CD4+ T cells sorted from blood. As to subset: CD45RA-negative fraction. The receptors stem from a man in his late teens or twenties in good health.

This clone came up once. This chain links TRBV18 with TRBJ1-5, with TRBD1 identical over 8 bases. The CDR3 totals 15 residues. Unmatched junction bases numbered 7, after V lost 5 bases and J lost 4 bases. Per germline, CDR1 KGHSH and CDR2 LQKENI. The CDR3 sequence: CASSALQGENQPQHF. The CDR3 DNA follows: TGTGCCAGCTCAGCTCTACAGGGGGAGAATCAGCCCCAGCATTTT.

The chain has TRBV11-2 and TRBJ2-7, with TRBD2 matching 8 bases. V was clipped by 0 bases and J by 6 bases; unmatched bases: 4. The CDR3 has 14 amino acids. Germline CDR1 is SGHAT and CDR2 is FQNNGV. DNA for the CDR3: TGTGCCAGCAGCTTAGATGGCGGGGGGCCCGAGCAGTACTTC. This translates into CASSLDGGGPEQYF.

The V gene is TRBV5-6, the J gene TRBJ1-2; D is unclear. Germline V gene lookup returns CDR1 SGHDT and CDR2 YYEEEE. The CDR3 length is 14 residues. Trimming removed 3 bases at V and 1 base at J, with 10 bases between. CDR3 sequence (DNA): TGTGCCAGCAGCTCCGGTCCGGTTAACTATGGCTACACCTTC. This encodes CASSSGPVNYGYTF.

The chain combines TRBV27 with TRBJ2-7, with D tentatively TRBD2 (5 bases). From germline, CDR1 is MNHEY and CDR2 SMNVEV (reference sequence). The CDR3 spans 14 residues. The V and J ends lost 8 bases and 0 bases respectively, with 14 bases between them. CDR3 nucleotide sequence: TGTGCCAGCGGCCCAATCGGAGGCTCCTACGAGCAGTACTTC. Translating it yields CASGPIGGSYEQYF.

The J gene is TRBJ2-1, the V gene TRBV10-3; 7 nucleotides align to TRBD2. The V and J ends lost 5 bases and 2 bases, in that order; junction bases with no gene match: 6. This CDR3 has 15 amino acids. The germline V gene encodes CDR1 ENHRY and CDR2 SYGVKD. The CDR3 loop reads CAISSTSATYNEQFF. The CDR3 region has the DNA TGTGCCATCAGTAGTACTAGCGCGACCTACAATGAGCAGTTCTTC.

This clone was recorded only once. This chain connects TRBV5-1 to TRBJ2-1; unclear D gene. This CDR3 has 14 amino acids. Germline V gene sequence: CDR1 SGHRS, CDR2 YFSETQ. Trimming stripped 0 bases from V and 3 bases from J, with 7 bases between. CDR3 in amino acids: CASSLESVYNEQFF. In DNA form, the CDR3 reads TGCGCCAGCAGCTTGGAGTCAGTCTACAATGAGCAGTTCTTC.

Remarks on this clone: Other nucleotide sequences in the sample specify the same CDR3. The chain combines TRBV15 with TRBJ2-6; tentative D call: TRBD1 (6 bases). V was shortened by 0 bases and J by 0 bases, with 6 bases between the two germline ends. Germline values: CDR1 LNHNV, CDR2 YYDKDF (reference sequence). The CDR3 runs 16 residues. The CDR3 is CATSREQGSGANVLTF. The DNA of the CDR3 is TGTGCCACCAGCAGAGAACAGGGCTCTGGGGCCAACGTCCTGACTTTC.

The chain is built from TRBV11-3 and TRBJ2-2; either TRBD1 or TRBD2 may fit D (5 bases each). The CDR3 totals 14 residues. The ends were cut back, 4 bases at V and 6 bases at J, with 12 bases in the middle. Looked up from germline, CDR1 is SGHNT and CDR2 is YENEEA. The CDR3 DNA reads as TGTGCCAGCAGCTCGGATGGGGGAGCCGGGGAGCTGTTTTTT. Its protein is CASSSDGGAGELFF. Filled out from reference TRBV11-3 and TRBJ2-2, the complete variable domain reads EAGVVQSPRYKIIEKKQPVAFWCNPISGHNTLYWYLQNLGQGPELLIRYENEEAVDDSQLPKDRFSAERLKGVDSTLKIQPAELGDSAVYLCASSSDGGAGELFFGEGSRLTVL.

This chain's CDR3 is CASSLGRGNYGYTF. CDR3 coding DNA: TGTGCCAGCAGTTTGGGCAGGGGGAACTATGGCTACACCTTC. The V gene is TRBV6-5, the J gene TRBJ1-2, with TRBD1 identical over 7 bases. V was pared by 4 bases and J by 2 bases, with 4 bases of the junction left unmatched. This CDR3 has 14 amino acids. CDR1 and CDR2 from the germline V gene are MNHEY and SVGAGI.

The chain recombines TRBV5-1 with TRBJ2-1; possibly TRBD1 for D (5 bases). Per the germline V gene, CDR1 is SGHRS and CDR2 is YFSETQ. CDR3 length: 14 residues. V was trimmed by 0 bases and J by 4 bases, leaving 8 bases between them. The CDR3 sequence: CASSLETEYNEQFF. The CDR3 coding sequence is TGCGCCAGCAGCTTGGAGACAGAATACAATGAGCAGTTCTTC.

The genes are TRBV10-3 and TRBJ2-5; no firm D call. Looked up from germline, CDR1 is ENHRY and CDR2 is SYGVKD. V was cut by 1 base and J by 3 bases, with 3 bases left in between. The CDR3 is 12 amino acids. The CDR3 loop reads CAISEFKETQYF. The CDR3 region has the DNA TGTGCCATCAGTGAGTTTAAAGAGACCCAGTACTTC.

V and J are TRBV6-6 and TRBJ2-7, with D possibly called TRBD1 or TRBD2 (7 bases each). Germline V CDR1 and CDR2: MNHNY, SVGAGI (reference sequence). The CDR3 covers 13 residues. V was trimmed by 7 bases and J by 5 bases, leaving 15 bases between them. CDR3 region: CASTQGGGHEQYF. As DNA, the CDR3 is TGTGCCAGCACCCAGGGGGGGGGACACGAGCAGTACTTC.

The V and J genes are TRBV5-5 and TRBJ1-1; TRBD1 aligns across 7 bases. Germline values: CDR1 SGHKS, CDR2 YYEKEE (reference sequence). The CDR3 covers 15 residues. The V and J ends lost 4 bases and 0 bases, in that order; junction bases with no gene match: 6. The CDR3 reads CASSKDRPLNTEAFF. The CDR3 coding sequence is TGTGCCAGCAGCAAGGACAGGCCCTTGAACACTGAAGCTTTCTTT.

The rearrangement links TRBV5-4 to TRBJ1-1; 7 nucleotides line up with TRBD1. The CDR3 sequence is 16 residues long. Germline CDR1 SGHNT, CDR2 YYREEE (reference sequence). V shed 0 bases, J shed 1 base, and the junction held 6 bases outside the gene matches. Here the CDR3 DNA reads TGTGCCAGCAGCTTGGGGGACAGAGTAAGGAACACTGAAGCTTTCTTT. Encoded protein: CASSLGDRVRNTEAFF. The full variable domain, with the rest looked up from reference TRBV5-4 and TRBJ1-1, is ETGVTQSPTHLIKTRGQQVTLRCSSQSGHNTVSWYQQALGQGPQFIFQYYREEENGRGNFPPRFSGLQFPNYSSELNVNALELDDSALYLCASSLGDRVRNTEAFFGQGTRLTVV.

This clone has more than one count but fewer than ten. The chain is built from TRBV29-1 and TRBJ2-5; no reliable D call. This CDR3 has 11 amino acids. From germline, CDR1 is SQVTM and CDR2 ANQGSEA. V was shortened by 2 bases and J by 7 bases, with 8 bases between the two germline ends. For the CDR3, the DNA is TGCAGCGTTGAATTAACTTCGACCCAGTACTTC. It specifies CSVELTSTQYF.

The chain uses TRBV6-6 and TRBJ1-5; 8 bases line up with TRBD1. The CDR3 sequence is 14 residues long. The ends lost 5 bases at V and 7 bases at J; junction bases unmatched: 7. Germline V lookup: CDR1 MNHNY, CDR2 SVGAGI (reference sequence). The DNA for the CDR3 is TGTGCCAGCAGTCGGGACAGGCCCGACCAGCCCCAGCATTTT. Translating it yields CASSRDRPDQPQHF.

The CDR3 spells CASSNIGEITGELFF. The CDR3 bases are TGTGCCAGTAGTAACATTGGGGAGATCACCGGGGAGCTGTTTTTT. The chain uses TRBV19 and TRBJ2-2, with D possibly being TRBD2 (5 bases). CDR3 length: 15 residues. Germline-derived CDR1 and CDR2 are LNHDA and SQIVND (reference sequence). The V gene lost 4 bases and the J gene lost 4 bases, with 13 bases spanning the gap. The whole variable domain, filled in from reference TRBV19 and TRBJ2-2, reads DGGITQSPKYLFRKEGQNVTLSCEQNLNHDAMYWYRQDPGQGLRLIYYSQIVNDFQKGDIAEGYSVSREKKESFPLTVTSAQKNPTAFYLCASSNIGEITGELFFGEGSRLTVL.